This T cell receptor (beta chain) was retrieved from a study of blood T cell repertoires in COVID-19. Study overall: Donors in the United States, Italy and Spain gave samples during acute or convalescent COVID-19.

The CDR3 is 14 residues long. V was shortened by 6 bases and J by 6 bases, with 14 bases between the two germline ends. The germline CDR1 and CDR2 sequences are SNHLY and FYNNEI. Clones were read by immunoSEQ multiplex PCR, and TCRdb kept only the in-frame ones, dropping some. This sample has roughly 300,000 clones; about 93% occur once, and the top ten carry under 7%. The sample taken for sequencing was peripheral blood. The source is a young woman with COVID-19, enrolled during active disease. The chain uses TRBV2 and TRBJ2-2, with a tentative D call TRBD1 (5 bases). The CDR3 sequence: CASRFRVGSGELFF. In nucleotides, the CDR3 is TGTGCCAGCAGGTTCAGGGTCGGGTCCGGGGAGCTGTTTTTT.